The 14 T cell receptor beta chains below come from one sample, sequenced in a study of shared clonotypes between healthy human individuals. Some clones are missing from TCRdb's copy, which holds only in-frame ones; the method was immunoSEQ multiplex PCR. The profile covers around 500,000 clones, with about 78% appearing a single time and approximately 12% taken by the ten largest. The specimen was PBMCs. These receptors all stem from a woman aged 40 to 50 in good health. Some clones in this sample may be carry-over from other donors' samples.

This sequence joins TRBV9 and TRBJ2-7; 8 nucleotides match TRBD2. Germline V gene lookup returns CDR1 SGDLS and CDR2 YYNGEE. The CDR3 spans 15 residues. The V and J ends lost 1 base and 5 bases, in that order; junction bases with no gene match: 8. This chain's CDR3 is CASSVSGSGNNEQYF. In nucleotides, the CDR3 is TGTGCCAGCAGCGTATCCGGTAGCGGGAACAACGAGCAGTACTTC.

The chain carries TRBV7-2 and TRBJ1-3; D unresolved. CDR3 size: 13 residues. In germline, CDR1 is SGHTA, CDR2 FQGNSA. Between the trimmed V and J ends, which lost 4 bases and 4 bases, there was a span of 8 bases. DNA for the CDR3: TGTGCCAGCAGCTCAAACGAGGGAAACACCATATATTTT. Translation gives CASSSNEGNTIYF.

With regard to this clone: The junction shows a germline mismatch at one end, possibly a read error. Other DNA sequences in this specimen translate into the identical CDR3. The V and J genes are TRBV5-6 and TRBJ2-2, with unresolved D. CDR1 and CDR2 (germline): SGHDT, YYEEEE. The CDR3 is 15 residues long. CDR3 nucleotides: TGTGCCAGCAGCTTGTGGGGAACGAAGACCGGGGAGCTGTTTTTT. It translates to CASSLWGTKTGELFF. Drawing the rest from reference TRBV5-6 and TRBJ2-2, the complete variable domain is DAGVTQSPTHLIKTRGQQVTLRCSPKSGHDTVSWYQQALGQGPQFIFQYYEEEERQRGNFPDRFSGHQFPNYSSELNVNALLLGDSALYLCASSLWGTKTGELFFGEGSRLTVL.

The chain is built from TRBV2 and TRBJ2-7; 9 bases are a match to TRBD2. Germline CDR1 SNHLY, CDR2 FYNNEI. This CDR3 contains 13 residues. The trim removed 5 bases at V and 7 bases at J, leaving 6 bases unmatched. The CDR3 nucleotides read TGTGCCAGCAGTCCCTTAGCGGGAGAAGAGCAGTACTTC. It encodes CASSPLAGEEQYF.

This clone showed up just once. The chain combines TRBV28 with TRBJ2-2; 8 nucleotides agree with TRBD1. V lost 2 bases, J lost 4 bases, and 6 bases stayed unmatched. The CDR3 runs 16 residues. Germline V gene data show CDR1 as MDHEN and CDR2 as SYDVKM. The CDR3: CASSLAGGETTGELFF. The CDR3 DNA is TGTGCCAGCAGTTTAGCAGGGGGCGAGACCACCGGGGAGCTGTTTTTT.

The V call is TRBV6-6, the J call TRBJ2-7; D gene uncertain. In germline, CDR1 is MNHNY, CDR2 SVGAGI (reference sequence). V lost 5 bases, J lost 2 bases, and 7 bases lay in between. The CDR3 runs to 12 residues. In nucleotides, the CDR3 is TGTGCCAGCAGTCCTAGGACCTACGAGCAGTACTTC. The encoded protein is CASSPRTYEQYF.

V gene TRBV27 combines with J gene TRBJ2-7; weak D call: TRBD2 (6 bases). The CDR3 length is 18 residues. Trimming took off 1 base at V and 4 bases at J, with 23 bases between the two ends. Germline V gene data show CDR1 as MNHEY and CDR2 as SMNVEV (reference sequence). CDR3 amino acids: CASSLWVPRPRDVYEQYF. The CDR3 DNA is TGTGCCAGCAGTTTATGGGTCCCTCGTCCGCGGGATGTGTACGAGCAGTACTTC.

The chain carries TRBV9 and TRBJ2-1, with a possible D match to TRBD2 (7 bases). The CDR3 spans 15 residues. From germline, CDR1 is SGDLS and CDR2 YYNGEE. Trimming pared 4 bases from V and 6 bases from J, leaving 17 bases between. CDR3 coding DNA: TGTGCCAGCAGCCACTCTCCTAGGGGGGGCAATGAGCAGTTCTTC. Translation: CASSHSPRGGNEQFF.

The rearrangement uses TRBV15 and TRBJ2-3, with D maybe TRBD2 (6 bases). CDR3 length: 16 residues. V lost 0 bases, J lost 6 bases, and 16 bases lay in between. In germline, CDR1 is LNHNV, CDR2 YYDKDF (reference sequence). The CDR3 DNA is TGTGCCACCAGCAGAGAGGAGGGAAGTGGTGCGGATACGCAGTATTTT. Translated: CATSREEGSGADTQYF.

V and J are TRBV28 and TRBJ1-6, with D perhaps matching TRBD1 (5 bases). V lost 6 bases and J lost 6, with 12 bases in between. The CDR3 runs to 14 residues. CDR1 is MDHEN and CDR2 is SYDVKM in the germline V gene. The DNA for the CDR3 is TGTGCCAGCAGGCCAGACAGCGCTAATTCACCCCTCCACTTT. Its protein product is CASRPDSANSPLHF.

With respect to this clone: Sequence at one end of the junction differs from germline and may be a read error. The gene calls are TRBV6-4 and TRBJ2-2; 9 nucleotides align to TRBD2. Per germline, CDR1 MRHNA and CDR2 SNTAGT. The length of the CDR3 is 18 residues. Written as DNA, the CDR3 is TGTGCCAGCAGTTACTCTGGTCCTAGCGGGGACCCCACCGGGGAGCTGTTTTTT. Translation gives CASSYSGPSGDPTGELFF.

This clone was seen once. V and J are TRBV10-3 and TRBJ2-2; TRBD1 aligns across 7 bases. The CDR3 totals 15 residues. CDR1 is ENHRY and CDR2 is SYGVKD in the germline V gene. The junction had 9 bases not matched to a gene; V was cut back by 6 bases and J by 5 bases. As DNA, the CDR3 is TGTGCCATCAGCCTAACAGGGGTAGATACCGGGGAGCTGTTTTTT. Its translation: CAISLTGVDTGELFF.

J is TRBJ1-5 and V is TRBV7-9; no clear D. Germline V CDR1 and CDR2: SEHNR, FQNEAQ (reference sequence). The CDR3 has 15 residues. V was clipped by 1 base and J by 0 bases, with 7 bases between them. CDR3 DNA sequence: TGTGCCAGCAGCTTAGTGGGTTATAGCAATCAGCCCCAGCATTTT. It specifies CASSLVGYSNQPQHF.

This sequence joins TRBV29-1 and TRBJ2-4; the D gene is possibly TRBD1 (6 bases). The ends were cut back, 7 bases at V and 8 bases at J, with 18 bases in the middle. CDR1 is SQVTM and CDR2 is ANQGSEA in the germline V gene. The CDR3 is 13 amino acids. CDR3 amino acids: CSAILDRGHIQYF. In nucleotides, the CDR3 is TGCAGCGCGATTTTGGACAGAGGTCACATTCAGTACTTC.